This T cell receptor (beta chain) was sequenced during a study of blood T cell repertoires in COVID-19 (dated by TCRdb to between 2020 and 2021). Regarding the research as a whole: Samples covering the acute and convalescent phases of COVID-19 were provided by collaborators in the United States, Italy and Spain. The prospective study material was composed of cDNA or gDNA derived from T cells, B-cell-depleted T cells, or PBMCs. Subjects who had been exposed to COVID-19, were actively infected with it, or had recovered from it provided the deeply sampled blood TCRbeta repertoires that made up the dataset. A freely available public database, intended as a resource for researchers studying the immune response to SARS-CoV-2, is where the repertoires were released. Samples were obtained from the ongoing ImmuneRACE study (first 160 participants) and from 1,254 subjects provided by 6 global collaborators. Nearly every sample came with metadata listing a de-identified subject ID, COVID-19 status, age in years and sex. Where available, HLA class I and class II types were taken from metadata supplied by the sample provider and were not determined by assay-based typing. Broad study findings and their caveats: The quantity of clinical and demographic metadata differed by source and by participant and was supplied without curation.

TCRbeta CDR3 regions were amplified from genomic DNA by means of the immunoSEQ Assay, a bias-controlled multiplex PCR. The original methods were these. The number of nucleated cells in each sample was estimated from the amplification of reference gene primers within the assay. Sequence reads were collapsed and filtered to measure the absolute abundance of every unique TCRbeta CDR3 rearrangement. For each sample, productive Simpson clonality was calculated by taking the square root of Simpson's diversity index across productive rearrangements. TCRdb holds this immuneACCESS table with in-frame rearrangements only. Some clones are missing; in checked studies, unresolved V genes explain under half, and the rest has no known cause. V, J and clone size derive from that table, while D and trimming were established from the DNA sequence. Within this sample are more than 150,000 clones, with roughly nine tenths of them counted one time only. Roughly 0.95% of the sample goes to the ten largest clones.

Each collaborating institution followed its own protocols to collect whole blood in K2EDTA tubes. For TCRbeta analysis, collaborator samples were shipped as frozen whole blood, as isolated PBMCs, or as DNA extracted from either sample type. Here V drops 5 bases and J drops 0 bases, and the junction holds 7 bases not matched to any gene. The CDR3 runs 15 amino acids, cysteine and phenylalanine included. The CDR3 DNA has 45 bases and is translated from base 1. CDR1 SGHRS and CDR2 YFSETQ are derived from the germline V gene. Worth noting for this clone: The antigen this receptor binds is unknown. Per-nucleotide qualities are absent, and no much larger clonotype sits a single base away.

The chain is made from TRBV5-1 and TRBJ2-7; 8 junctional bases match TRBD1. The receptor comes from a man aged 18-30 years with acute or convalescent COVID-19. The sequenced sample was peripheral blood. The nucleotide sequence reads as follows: TGCGCCAGCAGTCGGGGGACAGGAGACTCCTACGAGCAGTACTTC. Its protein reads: CASSRGTGDSYEQYF.